What follows are 27 T cell receptor beta chains derived from one specimen sequenced in a study of OX40 agonist ivuxolimab in advanced cancers. Clones were read by immunoSEQ multiplex PCR, and TCRdb kept only the in-frame ones, dropping some. The table shows 12,000 or so clones, with under 75% occurring only once. This specimen was CD4+ or CD8+ T cells sorted from blood, taken in a trial of the OX40 agonist ivuxolimab. All receptors come from an adult with an advanced solid tumor such as melanoma, head and neck, liver or kidney cancer.

This clone has just one count. The rearrangement uses TRBV7-9 and TRBJ2-7, with a weak D call TRBD1 (5 bases). CDR1 is SEHNR and CDR2 is FQNEAQ in the germline V gene (reference sequence). The germline V and J ends were trimmed by 3 bases and 6 bases, with 9 bases remaining between them. CDR3 length: 12 amino acids. The CDR3 spells CASSFQGGEQYF. The CDR3, as DNA: TGTGCCAGCAGCTTCCAGGGTGGCGAGCAGTACTTC.

The chain uses TRBV6-6 and TRBJ2-7; 10 nucleotides agree with TRBD2. Germline V gives CDR1 MNHNY, CDR2 SVGAGI (reference sequence). Trimming took 5 bases from V and 4 from J; bases not matched to a gene: 5. The CDR3 covers 14 residues. This CDR3 reads CASSAGLASYEQYF. Here the CDR3 DNA reads TGTGCCAGCAGTGCGGGACTAGCGTCTTACGAGCAGTACTTC.

CDR3 DNA: TGTGCCAGCAGTACCCCGCGTGGGGACAGGGCATATGGCTACACCTTC. It encodes CASSTPRGDRAYGYTF. The chain is built from TRBV28 and TRBJ1-2; 9 positions agree with TRBD1. Germline-derived CDR1 and CDR2 are MDHEN and SYDVKM. This CDR3 has 16 residues. The trim removed 5 bases at V and 5 bases at J, leaving 12 bases unmatched.

The rearrangement joins TRBV6-6 to TRBJ2-1; D perhaps matches TRBD1 (7 bases). Per germline, CDR1 MNHNY and CDR2 SVGAGI (reference sequence). Trimming pared 5 bases from V and 9 bases from J, leaving 14 bases between. CDR3 length equals 13 residues. The CDR3 DNA reads TGTGCCAGCAGTCCTCGCAGGGGGGTTGAGCAGTTCTTC. This sequence encodes CASSPRRGVEQFF.

The chain couples TRBV27 to TRBJ2-2, with 7 bases aligning to TRBD2. Germline V gives CDR1 MNHEY, CDR2 SMNVEV (reference sequence). Unmatched junction bases numbered 4, after V lost 3 bases and J lost 0 bases. There are 16 residues in the CDR3. The CDR3 coding sequence is TGTGCCAGCAGTTTGGGAGGGGCGACGAACACCGGGGAGCTGTTTTTT. The encoded protein is CASSLGGATNTGELFF.

This chain links TRBV27 with TRBJ2-7; D remains unclear. Trimming cost V 2 bases and J 1 base, with 9 bases left between them. The CDR3 loop spans 14 amino acids. Germline V gene data show CDR1 as MNHEY and CDR2 as SMNVEV (reference sequence). The CDR3 loop is CASSLIGESYEQYF. The CDR3 region has the DNA TGTGCCAGCAGTTTAATTGGAGAATCCTACGAGCAGTACTTC.

The chain employs TRBV6-6 and TRBJ1-1, with unresolved D. Trimming stripped 3 bases from V and 2 bases from J, with 13 bases between. This CDR3 contains 15 residues. Germline V gene sequence: CDR1 MNHNY, CDR2 SVGAGI (reference sequence). The CDR3 here is CASSYPRTVNTEAFF. CDR3 bases: TGTGCCAGCAGTTATCCTCGGACGGTCAACACTGAAGCTTTCTTT.

The chain uses TRBV18 and TRBJ2-3; 7 nucleotides line up with TRBD2. The junction had 7 bases not matched to a gene; V was cut back by 4 bases and J by 3 bases. Germline CDR1 reads KGHSH; CDR2 reads LQKENI. The CDR3 spans 15 residues. The CDR3 spells CASSLIGSGTDTQYF. CDR3 coding DNA: TGTGCCAGCTCACTTATAGGTAGCGGGACAGATACGCAGTATTTT.

This chain connects TRBV4-3 to TRBJ2-7, with 9 bases that match TRBD2. V lost 0 bases to trimming and J lost 0 bases; unmatched junction nucleotides: 9. The CDR3 loop spans 18 amino acids. Germline CDR1 is LGHNA and CDR2 is YSLEER. The CDR3: CASSQEFTAGGLSYEQYF. In nucleotides, the CDR3 is TGCGCCAGCAGCCAAGAGTTTACAGCGGGGGGCCTCTCCTACGAGCAGTACTTC.

A single count supports this clone. The chain is built from TRBV5-4 and TRBJ2-7, with a possible D match to TRBD2 (6 bases). V dropped 2 bases and J dropped 3 bases, with 9 bases sitting between them. The CDR3 covers 13 residues. Germline CDR1 SGHNT, CDR2 YYREEE (reference sequence). The CDR3 DNA sequence: TGTGCCAGCAGCTTTGGCGGGAACTACGAGCAGTACTTC. Amino acids: CASSFGGNYEQYF.

This clone occurred once. This rearrangement joins TRBV6-6 to TRBJ1-2, with D tentatively TRBD1 (5 bases). This CDR3 has 13 residues. Trimming took off 5 bases at V and 3 bases at J, with 10 bases between the two ends. Germline CDR1 is MNHNY and CDR2 is SVGAGI (reference sequence). The CDR3: CASSRWDDYGYTF. CDR3 nucleotide sequence: TGTGCCAGCAGTCGGTGGGACGACTATGGCTACACCTTC.

V gene TRBV18 combines with J gene TRBJ2-1, with 8 positions matching TRBD1. Germline V gene data show CDR1 as KGHSH and CDR2 as LQKENI. The CDR3 runs 17 residues. V shed 2 bases and J 9 bases; nucleotides not matched to a gene: 15. CDR3 in amino acids: CASSPTVWQGAEAEQFF. The CDR3 DNA is TGTGCCAGCTCACCAACGGTCTGGCAGGGGGCTGAGGCTGAGCAGTTCTTC.

This clone has just a few counts. J is TRBJ2-5 and V is TRBV5-4; 9 nucleotides align to TRBD2. CDR1 is SGHNT, CDR2 YYREEE, per germline (reference sequence). This CDR3 spans 14 amino acids. V trimming: 2 bases; J trimming: 1 base; junction bases outside the gene matches: 0. CDR3 residues: CASSLLAGQETQYF. For the CDR3, the DNA is TGTGCCAGCAGCTTACTAGCGGGCCAAGAGACCCAGTACTTC.

The chain carries TRBV27 and TRBJ2-6; possibly TRBD2 for D (5 bases). The germline V gene has CDR1 MNHEY and CDR2 SMNVEV (reference sequence). This CDR3 has 15 amino acids. V lost 2 bases and J lost 1, with 6 bases in between. The CDR3 nucleotides read TGTGCCAGCAGTTTAACTAGTTCTGGGGCCAACGTCCTGACTTTC. This sequence encodes CASSLTSSGANVLTF.

This rearrangement joins TRBV28 to TRBJ2-5, with 11 nucleotides matching TRBD1. The germline CDR1 and CDR2 sequences are MDHEN and SYDVKM. The CDR3 has 13 residues. After removal of 7 bases from V and 4 bases from J, the junction contained 2 bases not matched to a gene. CDR3 in amino acids: CASIGTGGETQYF. The CDR3 DNA reads as TGTGCCAGCATCGGGACAGGGGGAGAGACCCAGTACTTC.

The J gene is TRBJ2-1, the V gene TRBV6-5, with 9 positions matching TRBD1. The germline V gene has CDR1 MNHEY and CDR2 SVGAGI. The CDR3 is 16 amino acids. With 2 bases clipped from V and 0 bases from J, the junction kept 2 bases outside the gene matches. DNA of the CDR3: TGTGCCAGCAGTTACGGGACAGGGAGCTCCTACAATGAGCAGTTCTTC. Translation gives CASSYGTGSSYNEQFF.

This clone was recorded a few times. J is TRBJ2-7 and V is TRBV5-8; 8 nucleotides align to TRBD2. The V segment lost 0 bases and the J segment 3 bases; nucleotides outside the gene matches: 5. The germline CDR1 and CDR2 sequences are SGHTS and YDEGEE. There are 15 residues in the CDR3. The DNA for the CDR3 is TGTGCCAGCAGCTTGGCTCTAGCGGGTTACTACGAGCAGTACTTC. Its translation is CASSLALAGYYEQYF. Based on the CDR3 plus reference TRBV5-8 and TRBJ2-7, the full variable domain is EAGVTQSPTHLIKTRGQQATLRCSPISGHTSVYWYQQALGLGLQFLLWYDEGEERNRGNFPPRFSGRQFPNYSSELNVNALELEDSALYLCASSLALAGYYEQYFGPGTRLTVT.

The CDR3 DNA sequence: TGTGCCAGCAGCTTGGGGCGGATCAACACTGAAGCTTTCTTT. It translates to CASSLGRINTEAFF. This chain joins TRBV5-6 and TRBJ1-1; D is unclear. This CDR3 contains 14 residues. V was trimmed by 0 bases and J by 2 bases, leaving 8 bases between them. The germline V gene encodes CDR1 SGHDT and CDR2 YYEEEE.

The chain employs TRBV4-3 and TRBJ1-1; unclear D gene. Trimming pared 0 bases from V and 3 bases from J, leaving 11 bases between. CDR1 LGHNA and CDR2 YSLEER come from the germline V gene. The CDR3 has 15 residues. CDR3: CASSQDSEGYTEAFF. The CDR3 nucleotides read TGCGCCAGCAGCCAAGATTCGGAAGGCTACACTGAAGCTTTCTTT.

The gene calls are TRBV7-2 and TRBJ2-7; no firm D call. The germline V gene has CDR1 SGHTA and CDR2 FQGNSA. V lost 5 bases to trimming and J lost 3 bases, with 14 bases between them. This CDR3 is built from 14 residues. The CDR3 loop is CASSHLVSHYEQYF. The CDR3 coding sequence is TGTGCCAGCAGCCACCTCGTCTCACACTACGAGCAGTACTTC.

This clone showed up just a few times. The V and J genes are TRBV7-8 and TRBJ1-6; 8 bases are shared with TRBD1. The CDR3 sequence is 17 residues long. Losses at the gene ends were 5 bases for V and 6 bases for J; bases not matched to a gene: 12. From germline, CDR1 is SGHVS and CDR2 FQNEAQ. Written as DNA, the CDR3 is TGTGCCAGCAGCCCGCGGGACAGGAGGACTTTTAATTCACCCCTCCACTTT. This codes for CASSPRDRRTFNSPLHF.

The chain recombines TRBV7-9 with TRBJ2-3, with D unclear. CDR1 SEHNR and CDR2 FQNEAQ come from the germline V gene (reference sequence). The CDR3 consists of 15 residues. V lost 4 bases to trimming and J lost 0 bases, with 11 bases between them. The chain's CDR3 is CASSSYRDSTDTQYF. The DNA of the CDR3 is TGTGCCAGCAGCTCATATAGAGATAGCACAGATACGCAGTATTTT.

With respect to this clone: Other DNA sequences from this sample encode an identical CDR3 as well. This chain links TRBV6-6 with TRBJ2-1; D not resolved. Germline V gene sequence: CDR1 MNHNY, CDR2 SVGAGI (reference sequence). V was clipped by 3 bases and J by 8 bases, with 5 bases between them. The CDR3 length is 11 residues. Here the CDR3 DNA reads TGTGCCAGCAGTTATCTCGATGAGCAGTTCTTC. Its translation: CASSYLDEQFF.

The genes are TRBV19 and TRBJ1-1; no clear D gene. This CDR3 contains 14 residues. Germline V gene lookup returns CDR1 LNHDA and CDR2 SQIVND (reference sequence). V lost 3 bases to trimming and J lost 2 bases, with 10 bases between them. The CDR3 DNA follows: TGTGCCAGTAGTATGATAGGCGGAAACACTGAAGCTTTCTTT. This encodes CASSMIGGNTEAFF.

The rearrangement uses TRBV28 and TRBJ1-1; D remains unclear. The CDR3 runs to 16 residues. Germline CDR1 MDHEN, CDR2 SYDVKM. V lost 6 bases to trimming and J lost 1 base, with 18 bases between them. CDR3 sequence (DNA): TGTGCCAGCAGCCTTACCTGGGTGGCGGGGAACACTGAAGCTTTCTTT. This encodes CASSLTWVAGNTEAFF. The variable domain in full, completed from reference TRBV28 and TRBJ1-1, reads DVKVTQSSRYLVKRTGEKVFLECVQDMDHENMFWYRQDPGLGLRLIYFSYDVKMKEKGDIPEGYSVSREKKERFSLILESASTNQTSMYLCASSLTWVAGNTEAFFGQGTRLTVV.

The chain uses TRBV28 and TRBJ1-4; maybe TRBD1 (5 bases). The CDR3 spans 17 residues. The V and J ends lost 4 bases and 4 bases respectively, with 19 bases between them. The germline CDR1 and CDR2 sequences are MDHEN and SYDVKM. CDR3 bases: TGTGCCAGCAGTTCATCCGATCCGGGACTGAGTAATGAAAAACTGTTTTTT. It translates to CASSSSDPGLSNEKLFF.

The chain carries TRBV7-6 and TRBJ2-3; TRBD1 aligns across 8 bases. Losses at the gene ends were 0 bases for V and 3 bases for J; bases not matched to a gene: 20. The germline V gene encodes CDR1 SGHVS and CDR2 FNYEAQ. The length of the CDR3 is 21 residues. The CDR3 DNA sequence: TGTGCCAGCAGCTTAGCCAGGCTAGGGACAGGTTATTTGGGCGTGACAGATACGCAGTATTTT. Protein: CASSLARLGTGYLGVTDTQYF.